These 6 T cell receptor beta chains came from one sample sequenced in a study of cytomegalovirus exposure and HLA in healthy donors. Use of 60 Vbeta and 13 Jbeta primers characterized the PCR. Some clones are missing from TCRdb's copy, which holds only in-frame ones; the method was immunoSEQ multiplex PCR. The profile shows more than 70,000 clones, roughly 80% of them singletons. What was sequenced was PBMCs. Receptors were obtained from a boy under 18 in good health and CMV-seronegative.

This clone occurred once. V and J are TRBV7-2 and TRBJ1-4, with a possible D match to TRBD1 (6 bases). Germline V lookup: CDR1 SGHTA, CDR2 FQGNSA. This CDR3 spans 17 amino acids. Trimming took 3 bases from V and 7 from J, leaving 21 bases between them. The CDR3 nucleotides read TGTGCCAGCAGCTTGGCCCACGGCGTTGGACAGAGTGAAAAACTGTTTTTT. Its protein product is CASSLAHGVGQSEKLFF.

This rearrangement joins TRBV21-1 to TRBJ2-1; the table gives TRBD1 as D, unverified against the DNA. TRBV21-1 is a pseudogene. The CDR3 has 14 residues. The CDR3 spells CASSKAGQHNEQFF. CDR3 sequence (DNA): TGTGCCAGCAGCAAAGCGGGACAGCACAATGAGCAGTTCTTC.

V is TRBV7-9 and J is TRBJ1-1; no clear D gene. V lost 5 bases and J lost 0, with 7 bases in between. This CDR3 comprises 13 residues. The germline V gene has CDR1 SEHNR and CDR2 FQNEAQ (reference sequence). The CDR3 loop reads CASSPLLNTEAFF. The CDR3 DNA sequence: TGTGCCAGCAGCCCCCTCCTGAACACTGAAGCTTTCTTT. The full variable domain, with the rest looked up from reference TRBV7-9 and TRBJ1-1, is DTGVSQNPRHKITKRGQNVTFRCDPISEHNRLYWYRQTLGQGPEFLTYFQNEAQLEKSRLLSDRFSAERPKGSFSTLEIQRTEQGDSAMYLCASSPLLNTEAFFGQGTRLTVV.

This clone came up a few times. This chain uses TRBV6-5 with TRBJ1-5; D gene ambiguous. Germline V gives CDR1 MNHEY, CDR2 SVGAGI. The CDR3 contains 14 residues. V gave up 5 bases and J gave up 2 bases, with 10 bases separating them. The CDR3 here is CASSQIRGNQPQHF. The CDR3 DNA follows: TGTGCCAGCAGTCAAATCCGGGGCAATCAGCCCCAGCATTTT.

This clone was detected only a few times. This sequence joins TRBV6-5 and TRBJ1-1; D remains unclear. Per the germline V gene, CDR1 is MNHEY and CDR2 is SVGAGI. V gave up 0 bases and J gave up 0 bases, with 8 bases separating them. The CDR3 has 15 residues. The CDR3 coding sequence is TGTGCCAGCAGTTACTCGTACAGCATGAACACTGAAGCTTTCTTT. It is translated as CASSYSYSMNTEAFF.

The chain joins TRBV7-6 to TRBJ1-5; 7 positions match TRBD1. The trim removed 5 bases at V and 3 bases at J, leaving 7 bases unmatched. Per germline, CDR1 SGHVS and CDR2 FNYEAQ. There are 15 residues in the CDR3. The CDR3 DNA is TGTGCCAGCAGCCCACGTAGGGGGCACAATCAGCCCCAGCATTTT. As protein: CASSPRRGHNQPQHF. Full variable domain (remainder filled in from reference TRBV7-6 and TRBJ1-5): GAGVSQSPRYKVTKRGQDVALRCDPISGHVSLYWYRQALGQGPEFLTYFNYEAQQDKSGLPNDRFSAERPEGSISTLTIQRTEQRDSAMYRCASSPRRGHNQPQHFGDGTRLSIL.